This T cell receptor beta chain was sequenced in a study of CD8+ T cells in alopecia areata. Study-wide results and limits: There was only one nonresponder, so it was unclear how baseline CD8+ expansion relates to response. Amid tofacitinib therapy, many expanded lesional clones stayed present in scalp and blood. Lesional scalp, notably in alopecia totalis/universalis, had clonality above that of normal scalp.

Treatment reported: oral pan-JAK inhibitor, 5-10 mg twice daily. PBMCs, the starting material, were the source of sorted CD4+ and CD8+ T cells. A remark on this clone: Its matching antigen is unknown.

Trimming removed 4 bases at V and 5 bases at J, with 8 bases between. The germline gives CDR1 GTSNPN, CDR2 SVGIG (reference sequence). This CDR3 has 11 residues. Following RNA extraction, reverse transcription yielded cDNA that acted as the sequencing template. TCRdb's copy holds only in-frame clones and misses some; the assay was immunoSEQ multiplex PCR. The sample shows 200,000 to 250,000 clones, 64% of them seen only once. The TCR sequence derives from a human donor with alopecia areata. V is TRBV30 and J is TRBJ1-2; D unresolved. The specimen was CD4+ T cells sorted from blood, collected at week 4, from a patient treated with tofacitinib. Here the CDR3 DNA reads TGTGCCTGGACCTCAGGTTATGGCTACACCTTC. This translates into CAWTSGYGYTF.